This paragraph covers one T cell receptor (beta chain) sequence. This clone occurred a few times. Its antigen specificity is not known. No base-level quality is on record; no much larger clone is a single base apart. This sample is part of a study of blood T cell repertoires in COVID-19 (dated by TCRdb to 2018 to 2021). Background for the entire study: Samples from collaborators originated in the United States, Italy and Spain and spanned both the acute and convalescent phases of COVID-19. The prospective study material was composed of cDNA or gDNA derived from T cells, B-cell-depleted T cells, or PBMCs. The dataset comprised deeply sampled blood TCRbeta repertoires from subjects exposed to, actively infected with, or recovered from COVID-19. The repertoires were made available in a free public database intended to serve as a resource for research on the immune response to SARS-CoV-2. Samples were obtained from the ongoing ImmuneRACE study (first 160 participants) and from some 1,200 subjects provided by 6 global collaborators. Sample metadata almost always included a de-identified subject ID, COVID-19 status, age in years and sex. Where available, HLA class I and class II types were obtained from metadata supplied by the sample provider rather than from assay-based typing. The study at large found these results: How much clinical and demographic metadata was included differed by source and by participant, and the metadata was provided uncurated.

TCRbeta CDR3 regions were amplified from genomic DNA by means of the immunoSEQ Assay, a bias-controlled multiplex PCR. As for the authors' bioinformatics: The number of nucleated cells in each sample was estimated from the amplification of reference gene primers within the assay. Sequence reads were collapsed and filtered to measure the absolute abundance of every unique TCRbeta CDR3 rearrangement. Productive Simpson clonality was computed per sample as the square root of Simpson's diversity index over productive rearrangements. The immuneACCESS repertoire file appears here via TCRdb, limited to in-frame rearrangements. These files lack a portion of the clones; in checked studies, under half of the deficit traces to unresolved V genes, and the cause of the others is not known. That table is the source of V, J and clone size, and D and trimming were worked out from the DNA. The sample table contains under 250,000 clones; only one count was recorded for about 81% of them. Together, the top ten hold about 5% of the sample.

At one collaborating source in Seattle, patients were enrolled during active infection and were followed longitudinally through the course of disease. Whole blood was collected in K2EDTA tubes by collaborating institutions according to the institutions' own protocols. For TCRbeta analysis, collaborators shipped samples as frozen whole blood, isolated PBMCs, or DNA extracted from either of those sample types. This TCR was recovered from a woman in her 70s with COVID-19, enrolled during active disease. The sample taken for sequencing was peripheral blood.

The sequenced DNA: TGTGCCAGCAGCCCTGGGACAGGGGGTTTGGAGACCCAGTACTTC. Its protein product is CASSPGTGGLETQYF. The rearrangement combines TRBV7-6 with TRBJ2-5; 11 central bases correspond to TRBD1. From the cysteine through the phenylalanine, the CDR3 covers 15 amino acids. Only the CDR3 part of the read is kept: 45 bases, read in frame from the first base. V has 5 bases trimmed and J has 5 bases trimmed; junction bases matching no gene number 7. According to the germline V gene, CDR1 reads SGHVS and CDR2 reads FNYEAQ.